This record covers a single TCR beta chain. TCRdb's copy holds only in-frame clones and misses some; the assay was immunoSEQ multiplex PCR. There are some 80,000 clones in the sample; over 85% occur only once, and under 2% lies in the top ten. Germline lookup yields CDR1 MDHEN and CDR2 SYDVKM. V lost 7 bases, J lost 8 bases, and 11 bases lay in between. The CDR3 loop spans 12 amino acids. The data belong to a study of control samples from healthy donors and cancer patients. The chain combines TRBV28 with TRBJ1-4; no definite D call. The receptor's source is a woman aged 55-75 years with head and neck cancer. Sequenced sample: PBMCs. CDR3 region: CASKRAGEKLFF. For the CDR3, the DNA is TGTGCCAGCAAGCGGGCGGGAGAAAAACTGTTTTTT.